The 26 T cell receptor beta chains listed next were all sequenced from one sample in a study of blood T cell repertoires in COVID-19. Produced via immunoSEQ multiplex PCR; TCRdb's table is partial and in-frame only. Of about 120,000 clones listed, more than 75% were seen once; the top ten hold approximately 2%. The material sequenced was peripheral blood. These receptors all stem from a woman in her fifties or sixties with acute or convalescent COVID-19.

This clone has just one count. The J gene is TRBJ2-7, the V gene TRBV6-2 or TRBV6-3; 9 bases fit TRBD2. The CDR3 contains 17 residues. Germline V gene sequence: CDR1 MNHEY, CDR2 SVGEGT. V lost 0 bases and J lost 3; bases outside the gene matches: 9. The DNA for the CDR3 is TGTGCCAGCAGTTACTCCTTGGGTTTTAGCGGGAGCTACGAGCAGTACTTC. Protein: CASSYSLGFSGSYEQYF.

The rearrangement uses TRBV7-9 and TRBJ1-6, with TRBD1 matching 10 bases. The trim removed 7 bases at V and 1 base at J, leaving 1 base unmatched. The CDR3 has 15 residues. CDR1 SEHNR and CDR2 FQNEAQ come from the germline V gene (reference sequence). CDR3 nucleotides: TGTGCCAGCACGGACAGGGGGTCCTATAATTCACCCCTCCACTTT. The encoded protein is CASTDRGSYNSPLHF.

The chain uses TRBV29-1 and TRBJ1-1, with D perhaps matching TRBD1 (6 bases). The CDR3 has 13 residues. V was shortened by 7 bases and J by 0 bases, with 12 bases between the two germline ends. Germline-derived CDR1 and CDR2 are SQVTM and ANQGSEA. CDR3 amino acids: CSGRQDLNTEAFF. The CDR3 nucleotides are TGCAGCGGCCGACAGGATTTGAACACTGAAGCTTTCTTT.

In this sample, this clone turned up a few times. Other DNA sequences in this specimen translate into the identical CDR3. The V and J genes are TRBV18 and TRBJ2-6; a possible D gene is TRBD1 (6 bases). V was trimmed by 2 bases and J by 2 bases, leaving 10 bases between them. The CDR3 loop spans 16 amino acids. The germline gives CDR1 KGHSH, CDR2 LQKENI. CDR3 coding DNA: TGTGCCAGCTCACCATTGACAGGAACTGGGGCCAACGTCCTGACTTTC. As protein: CASSPLTGTGANVLTF.

CDR3 coding DNA: TGCAGTGCTAGTGGCAGGGCACAAGAGACCCAGTACTTC. Protein sequence: CSASGRAQETQYF. The rearrangement joins TRBV20-1 to TRBJ2-5, with D possibly being TRBD1 (5 bases). Trimming stripped 3 bases from V and 2 bases from J, with 10 bases between. Per the germline V gene, CDR1 is DFQATT and CDR2 is SNEGSKA (reference sequence). This CDR3 has 13 residues.

The gene calls are TRBV28 and TRBJ1-5, with 8 bases that match TRBD1. The junction had 5 bases not matched to a gene; V was cut back by 4 bases and J by 6 bases. Germline V lookup: CDR1 MDHEN, CDR2 SYDVKM. CDR3 length: 14 amino acids. In nucleotides, the CDR3 is TGTGCCAGCAGTTCGGGACAGGTCAGTCAGCCCCAGCATTTT. This sequence encodes CASSSGQVSQPQHF.

This chain links TRBV28 with TRBJ2-5; TRBD1 matches at 7 bases. V trimming: 10 bases; J trimming: 2 bases; junction bases outside the gene matches: 7. This CDR3 is built from 13 residues. Germline V gene sequence: CDR1 MDHEN, CDR2 SYDVKM. CDR3 coding DNA: TGTGCCACCCTCGGACAGGATCAAGAGACCCAGTACTTC. Its protein is CATLGQDQETQYF.

The gene calls are TRBV27 and TRBJ2-7, with no clear D. Deletions cut 5 bases from V and 7 bases from J, with 18 bases between. The CDR3 covers 14 residues. Germline CDR1 is MNHEY and CDR2 is SMNVEV (reference sequence). Written as DNA, the CDR3 is TGTGCCAGCAGTCCGGCCGACTGGAATCGAGAGCAGTACTTC. This sequence encodes CASSPADWNREQYF.

V and J are TRBV7-8 and TRBJ1-5; possibly TRBD1 for D (5 bases). Trimming removed 3 bases from V and 5 bases from J, with 14 bases in between. This CDR3 is 15 amino acids long. Per the germline V gene, CDR1 is SGHVS and CDR2 is FQNEAQ. The CDR3 region has the DNA TGTGCCAGCAGCTTTCCCGCCAGGGTGGATCAGCCCCAGCATTTT. It specifies CASSFPARVDQPQHF.

The chain joins TRBV5-1 to TRBJ1-1, with a weak D call TRBD1 (5 bases). The V end was cut by 5 bases, the J end by 4 bases, with 9 bases between. This CDR3 contains 12 residues. The germline gives CDR1 SGHRS, CDR2 YFSETQ. For the CDR3, the DNA is TGCGCCAGCAGTGGGGGAGGCACTGAAGCTTTCTTT. Protein: CASSGGGTEAFF.

V and J are TRBV27 and TRBJ2-7, with 9 bases identical to TRBD1. The CDR3 runs 14 residues. Germline assignment: CDR1 MNHEY and CDR2 SMNVEV (reference sequence). J gave up 4 bases and V 4 bases, and 5 bases lay outside the gene matches. The CDR3: CASSYRGHGYEQYF. The CDR3 nucleotides read TGTGCCAGCAGTTACAGGGGGCATGGGTACGAGCAGTACTTC.

The chain is built from TRBV7-6 and TRBJ1-3; D gene ambiguous. The CDR3 runs 15 residues. V was pared by 5 bases and J by 3 bases, with 14 bases between. CDR1 is SGHVS, CDR2 FNYEAQ, per germline. The CDR3 spells CASSPREGGGNTIYF. The CDR3, as DNA: TGTGCCAGCAGCCCCCGGGAGGGTGGTGGAAACACCATATATTTT.

The genes are TRBV12-5 and TRBJ2-3; D is perhaps TRBD2 (7 bases). This CDR3 spans 18 amino acids. Germline-derived CDR1 and CDR2 are LGHNT and FRNRAP. The ends were cut back, 7 bases at V and 1 base at J, with 24 bases in the middle. The CDR3 DNA reads TGTGCTAGTGTCTTTGCAACTCTCGGGGGGCGCGGCACAGATACGCAGTATTTT. Protein: CASVFATLGGRGTDTQYF.

The chain joins TRBV9 to TRBJ1-2; D is possibly TRBD1 (5 bases). V lost 0 bases and J 1 base, leaving 10 bases between the germline ends. Germline lookup yields CDR1 SGDLS and CDR2 YYNGEE. The length of the CDR3 is 15 residues. In DNA, the CDR3 is TGTGCCAGCAGCGTAGGGCAGGGAATTAACTATGGCTACACCTTC. As protein: CASSVGQGINYGYTF.

The chain joins TRBV15 to TRBJ1-2; D perhaps matches TRBD1 (5 bases). V was cut by 4 bases and J by 4 bases, with 22 bases left in between. This CDR3 contains 17 residues. Germline loops: CDR1 LNHNV, CDR2 YYDKDF (reference sequence). In DNA, the CDR3 is TGTGCCACCAGCATCCCCTTACCCGGGGGAAGAATCTATGGCTACACCTTC. Protein sequence: CATSIPLPGGRIYGYTF.

This clone occurred once. This sample also contains other DNA sequences that code for the same CDR3. The chain uses TRBV19 and TRBJ1-2, with a weak D call TRBD1 (6 bases). V lost 7 bases and J 3 bases, leaving 15 bases between the germline ends. Germline lookup yields CDR1 LNHDA and CDR2 SQIVND (reference sequence). The CDR3 runs 14 residues. Here the CDR3 reads CASTLGGLDYGYTF. The CDR3 DNA reads as TGTGCCAGTACCCTGGGGGGGCTCGACTATGGCTACACCTTC.

The V call is TRBV7-7, the J call TRBJ2-2, with TRBD2 matching over 7 bases. Unmatched junction bases numbered 12, after V lost 5 bases and J lost 6 bases. The CDR3 contains 16 residues. Germline V gene sequence: CDR1 SSHAT, CDR2 FNYEAQ (reference sequence). CDR3 residues: CASSPTSGGRAGELFF. The CDR3 DNA reads TGTGCCAGCAGCCCAACCTCGGGAGGCAGGGCCGGGGAGCTGTTTTTT. Full variable domain (outside the CDR3, taken from reference TRBV7-7 and TRBJ2-2): GAGVSQSPRYKVTKRGQDVTLRCDPISSHATLYWYQQALGQGPEFLTYFNYEAQPDKSGLPSDRFSAERPEGSISTLTIQRTEQRDSAMYRCASSPTSGGRAGELFFGEGSRLTVL.

The rearrangement uses TRBV13 and TRBJ1-2; D remains ambiguous. The V end lost 5 bases, the J end lost 1 base, and 8 bases lay between the germline ends. The CDR3 loop spans 13 amino acids. CDR1 and CDR2 from the germline V gene are PRHDT and FYEKMQ (reference sequence). The CDR3 DNA is TGTGCCAGCAGCCCACAAGTTAACTATGGCTACACCTTC. Its protein product is CASSPQVNYGYTF.

There are a few counts of this clone. This chain connects TRBV7-6 to TRBJ1-2, with 8 bases that match TRBD1. The trim removed 5 bases at V and 7 bases at J, leaving 9 bases unmatched. From germline, CDR1 is SGHVS and CDR2 FNYEAQ. The CDR3 is 14 residues long. As DNA, the CDR3 is TGTGCCAGCAGCCGTGGACAGGGAACTATTGGCTACACCTTC. Protein sequence: CASSRGQGTIGYTF.

The chain combines TRBV16 with TRBJ1-2; a weak D match, TRBD1 (6 bases). This CDR3 comprises 12 residues. The germline V gene has CDR1 KGHSY and CDR2 FQNENV. Trimming cost V 4 bases and J 6 bases, with 9 bases left between them. The CDR3 bases are TGTGCCAGCAGCCCCAACAGGGATGGCTACACCTTC. Amino acids: CASSPNRDGYTF.

Of note for this clone: Other nucleotide sequences in the sample specify the same CDR3. This chain links TRBV7-2 with TRBJ1-1, with 8 bases lining up with TRBD1. The ends lost 0 bases at V and 4 bases at J; junction bases unmatched: 4. CDR3 size: 15 residues. Germline V gene data show CDR1 as SGHTA and CDR2 as FQGNSA. In DNA form, the CDR3 reads TGTGCCAGCAGCTTAGCGGCAGGGGGCGTCACTGAAGCTTTCTTT. Amino acid sequence: CASSLAAGGVTEAFF. The full variable domain, its missing parts supplied by reference TRBV7-2 and TRBJ1-1, is GAGVSQSPSNKVTEKGKDVELRCDPISGHTALYWYRQSLGQGLEFLIYFQGNSAPDKSGLPSDRFSAERTGGSVSTLTIQRTQQEDSAVYLCASSLAAGGVTEAFFGQGTRLTVV.

This chain uses TRBV4-1 with TRBJ2-7; perhaps TRBD2 as D (5 bases). CDR3 length: 15 residues. Germline CDR1 and CDR2: MGHRA and YSYEKL. V was cut by 2 bases and J by 6 bases, with 17 bases left in between. CDR3 nucleotide sequence: TGCGCCAGCAGCCAACAGAGCGGACCCTGGGGCGAGCAGTACTTC. Protein: CASSQQSGPWGEQYF.

This clone appeared a single time. This chain uses TRBV6-6 with TRBJ1-1, with TRBD1 matching 7 bases. V shed 8 bases and J 4 bases; nucleotides not matched to a gene: 10. Germline V gives CDR1 MNHNY, CDR2 SVGAGI (reference sequence). The CDR3 is made up of 14 amino acids. The CDR3 is CASCPSQGGTEAFF. The CDR3 region has the DNA TGTGCCAGCTGCCCTTCGCAGGGGGGCACTGAAGCTTTCTTT.

This rearrangement joins TRBV5-1 to TRBJ1-1, with D possibly being TRBD1 (6 bases). Germline CDR1 reads SGHRS; CDR2 reads YFSETQ. The CDR3 has 13 residues. The V and J ends lost 5 bases and 4 bases respectively, with 12 bases between them. The CDR3 nucleotides are TGCGCCAGCAGGTTCCAGGGGACCACTGAAGCTTTCTTT. Encoded protein: CASRFQGTTEAFF. The whole variable domain, remainder taken from reference TRBV5-1 and TRBJ1-1, is KAGVTQTPRYLIKTRGQQVTLSCSPISGHRSVSWYQQTPGQGLQFLFEYFSETQRNKGNFPGRFSGRQFSNSRSEMNVSTLELGDSALYLCASRFQGTTEAFFGQGTRLTVV.

This clone has just one count. The chain employs TRBV27 and TRBJ1-5; 7 nucleotides line up with TRBD1. CDR1 is MNHEY and CDR2 is SMNVEV in the germline V gene (reference sequence). The CDR3 runs 15 residues. V lost 3 bases, J lost 4 bases, and 6 bases stayed unmatched. CDR3 coding DNA: TGTGCCAGCAGTTTTACCGGGACAGATAATCAGCCCCAGCATTTT. Protein product: CASSFTGTDNQPQHF.

This clone appeared a few times. This chain uses TRBV11-2 with TRBJ2-2, with TRBD1 as a possible D gene (6 bases). The germline V gene has CDR1 SGHAT and CDR2 FQNNGV. V gave up 5 bases and J gave up 6 bases, with 16 bases separating them. The CDR3 has 15 residues. The CDR3 DNA follows: TGTGCCAGCAGCGCCGGACAGCCCGGGGCCGGGGAGCTGTTTTTT. Protein sequence: CASSAGQPGAGELFF.